This TCR beta chain is from a study of cytomegalovirus exposure and HLA in healthy donors (TCRdb year 2017). Regarding the research as a whole: In an earlier analysis of approximately 640 of the donors, 276 Gb of sequence data and 117 million unique TCR beta sequences from 180 million or so T cells were reported. All discovery cohort repertoires had been generated on a single sequencing platform. Roughly 300 gigabases of sequencing data and around 80 million unique TCR sequences made up an early release that covered fewer than 650 HLA-typed donors. The study profiled the T cell repertoires of 666 subjects by immunosequencing and related them to cytomegalovirus serostatus. About 5 DR-DQ haplotypes were handled as single units for association and clustering, since linkage in the cohort was strong. The number of typed donors differed by locus: about 620-640 for A, B, C, DRB1 and DQB1; about 520 for DQA1; approximately 600 for DPA1; and some 470 for DPB1. Of the 300 to 400 genotyped donors, about 84% fell in the genetic ancestry cluster associated with self-reported Caucasian donors. To predict cytomegalovirus infection status, the study brought together high-throughput TCR immunosequencing, statistical association of individual TCRs with disease status, and machine learning. Alongside the repertoire data, information on donor age, sex, ethnicity and CMV serostatus was compiled. HLA typing included class I and class II loci at four-digit resolution. A separate validation cohort of roughly 130 different subjects was used in addition to the roughly 720-subject first cohort. To study patterns of TCR occurrence, a later analysis re-analyzed previously published TCR beta repertoires from several hundred donors and added high-resolution HLA genotyping. Rather than using new phenotypic data, the later analysis identified candidate immune exposures from TCR beta sequences and from how often those sequences occurred across donors. The study aimed to test whether cataloging public T cell receptors could reveal signatures of past pathogen exposure. In an earlier analysis of 550 to 700 of the donors, high-throughput TCR beta sequencing was used to judge whether each TCR beta V gene segment behaved as functional or pseudogenic. On average, approximately 250,000 unique TCR beta nucleotide sequences were sequenced per donor among 398 genotyped donors of the cohort, with roughly a sixth of those sequences being non-productive. In a later genetic analysis, genome-wide SNP genotypes for about three fifths of the roughly 670 donors were used, and that subset was treated as a discovery cohort.

Paper-wide results and their limitations: The cohort was sequenced for TCR beta chains only, and without alpha or paired-chain data the features that could be detected were limited. A group of highly shared sequence variants was considered likely to be a technical artifact of the sequencing pipeline. A later genetic analysis reported fewer N-insertions in productive TCRs among donors in an Asian-associated ancestry cluster than the roughly 650-donor mean. A later analysis found that most CMV-associated TCR beta chains appeared HLA-restricted, with HLA associations seemingly driven largely by CMV exposure. In a later analysis, TCR association rates were found to vary across HLA loci, with the most associated TCRs seen for DRB1 alleles and the fewest for HLA-C alleles. A further reported finding was that TCR beta sequences accurately predicted the HLA-A and HLA-B alleles for most subjects in the first cohort. In a later analysis, around 15,000 TCR beta sequences were associated with specific HLA alleles at a false discovery rate of 0.05. V-gene and J-gene trimming of TCR beta chains was associated with a missense DCLRE1C variant in a later genetic analysis, and the association was replicated in an independent cohort. A later analysis reported that several top co-occurrence clusters appeared linked to parvovirus B19, influenza, CMV and Epstein-Barr virus. Compared with equally common non-associated chains, HLA-associated TCR beta chains in a later analysis were more clonally expanded and had lower generation probabilities. Linkage disequilibrium might explain the correlated functional status among segregating V segments, but an unknown experimental factor could not be ruled out. For the cohort, immune exposure information was limited to CMV serostatus. The earlier analysis of 587 of the donors excluded approximately 17 rarely observed V segments, including chromosome 9 orphons, because counts were too low. Assigning TCR associations to individual alleles was difficult when HLA alleles, especially DR and DQ, strongly co-occurred. An earlier analysis of approximately 570 of the donors showed that most TCR beta V segments appeared in productive rearrangements either about 87% or about 30% of the time, which broadly matched IMGT annotations. The classifier was reported to diagnose cytomegalovirus status with high specificity and sensitivity in both the original cohort and the validation cohort. The presence/absence analyses assumed that sequencing depth was roughly uniform across donors, and that assumption may not be true. Because some donors lacked HLA typing at each locus, the association tests relied only on the typed subset. Some IMGT-functional V segments, including TRBV6-2 and TRBV6-3, could not be distinguished by the 87-base-pair reads and were therefore excluded. A total of 164 TCR beta chains were listed by the study as associated with cytomegalovirus. A few of the identified cytomegalovirus-associated TCR beta chains were confirmed in vitro to be specific for cytomegalovirus antigens. While some public TCRs were present in many individuals, most TCR sequences turned up only very rarely across donors. It was suggested by the authors that the approach could potentially be generalized to other disease states and immunological phenotypes.

The library was obtained by the immunoSEQ multiplex PCR assay. A mixture of 60 forward primers for TCR Vbeta segments and 13 reverse primers for TCR Jbeta segments was used in the multiplex PCR. The CDR3 region of rearranged TCR beta genes was amplified from genomic DNA by a multiplex PCR assay. The amplified TCR beta libraries were sequenced on the Illumina HiSeq System as 87-base-pair reads. As for how the authors treated the data: In a later analysis, roughly 80 million unique TCR beta chains were counted across the approximately 670 repertoires, and roughly 11 million of these chains were shared by at least two donors. A nearest-neighbor algorithm error-corrected the raw reads and collapsed the reads into unique sequences, merging closely related sequences to remove PCR and sequencing errors. Alignment of CDR3 sequences to IMGT reference sequences was used to assign V, D and J gene segments. For a sequence to be retained, a match of at least six nucleotides to both a V gene segment and a J gene segment was required. Rearrangements were classified as productive when the CDR3 lacked stop codons and remained in frame with V and J, and all other rearrangements were classified as non-productive. Following IMGT convention, CDR3 was defined as the stretch from the second conserved V-encoded cysteine up to the conserved J-encoded phenylalanine. Sequences without an unambiguous match to a single V gene segment were excluded from the earlier analysis of 500 to 700 of the donors. In an earlier analysis of a few hundred of the donors, a V segment was called functional when productive rearrangements were above 56.7%, and segregating when the standard deviation between donors exceeded 5%. A statistical classification framework was built to diagnose cytomegalovirus status from the catalog of TCR beta chain sequences. In a later analysis, V and J genes were assigned by comparing TCR nucleotide sequences against IMGT/GENE-DB human TR gene sequences. Using the TCRdist pipeline, a later analysis assigned CDR3 sequences along with most-parsimonious VDJ recombination scenarios. In a later analysis, each TCR beta chain was defined by its CDR3 amino acid sequence together with its V-gene family, and reads without a unique V-gene family were excluded. A later analysis removed several hundred highly shared, low-generation-probability nucleotide sequences to deal with suspected cross-contamination and a sequencing artifact. In a later analysis, a clonal expansion index was calculated for each public chain from normalized within-repertoire ranks of inferred template counts. A later analysis computed generation probabilities with a VDJ recombination model fitted to out-of-frame rearrangements, and checked the results against IGoR. A later analysis scored TCR-TCR, TCR-HLA and TCR-CMV co-occurrence with hypergeometric tests, applying a repertoire-size bias correction to TCR pairs. To estimate false discovery rates, a later analysis permuted the HLA or CMV assignments 20 times. In a later analysis, co-occurring TCRs were grouped with DBSCAN, and TCRdist sequence similarity was added when clustering was performed within HLA-allele-positive subsets. Repertoires with fewer than 30,000 or more than 120,000 public chains, plus five repertoires with anomalous nucleotide sharing, were excluded from co-occurrence clustering. TCRdb provides this immuneACCESS table in a form limited to in-frame rearrangements. Some clones are lacking; in checked studies, under half of them reflect an unresolved V gene, and why the rest are absent is not known. The V and J calls and the clone size are those of that table, but D and trimming were determined from the DNA. Present in this sample are about 210,000 clones, about 83% of which were seen just once. The ten largest make up roughly a tenth of the sample.

Clipping removes 5 bases from V and 7 bases from J, with 11 as the unmatched junction base count. Measured from the cysteine to the phenylalanine, the CDR3 is 15 residues long. Just CDR3 DNA is preserved here, 45 bases in frame from base 1. The germline V gene encodes CDR1 SGHRS and CDR2 YFSETQ. Points on this clone: Its target antigen remains unknown. Per-base qualities were not stored, and no clone one base away is much larger.

In total, just over 650 healthy bone marrow donors made up the cohort. At the time of sampling, every cohort member was nominally healthy, though immune exposures that went unrecorded were likely present. The donor tested CMV seropositive and was one of the 289 seropositive cohort members. A peripheral blood sample was provided by each donor, and peripheral blood mononuclear cells were used for TCR beta sequencing. Genomic DNA was extracted from the blood cell samples with the Qiagen DNeasy Blood Extraction Kit. This sequence was found in a woman in her 50s in good health and CMV-seropositive. The chain was built from TRBV5-1 and TRBJ2-2, and TRBD1 aligns with 7 junction nucleotides. The sequencing sample was made of PBMCs. The DNA reads as follows: TGCGCCAGCAGACCTCCGACAGGGCTTGACGGGGAGCTGTTTTTT. Its protein reads: CASRPPTGLDGELFF.